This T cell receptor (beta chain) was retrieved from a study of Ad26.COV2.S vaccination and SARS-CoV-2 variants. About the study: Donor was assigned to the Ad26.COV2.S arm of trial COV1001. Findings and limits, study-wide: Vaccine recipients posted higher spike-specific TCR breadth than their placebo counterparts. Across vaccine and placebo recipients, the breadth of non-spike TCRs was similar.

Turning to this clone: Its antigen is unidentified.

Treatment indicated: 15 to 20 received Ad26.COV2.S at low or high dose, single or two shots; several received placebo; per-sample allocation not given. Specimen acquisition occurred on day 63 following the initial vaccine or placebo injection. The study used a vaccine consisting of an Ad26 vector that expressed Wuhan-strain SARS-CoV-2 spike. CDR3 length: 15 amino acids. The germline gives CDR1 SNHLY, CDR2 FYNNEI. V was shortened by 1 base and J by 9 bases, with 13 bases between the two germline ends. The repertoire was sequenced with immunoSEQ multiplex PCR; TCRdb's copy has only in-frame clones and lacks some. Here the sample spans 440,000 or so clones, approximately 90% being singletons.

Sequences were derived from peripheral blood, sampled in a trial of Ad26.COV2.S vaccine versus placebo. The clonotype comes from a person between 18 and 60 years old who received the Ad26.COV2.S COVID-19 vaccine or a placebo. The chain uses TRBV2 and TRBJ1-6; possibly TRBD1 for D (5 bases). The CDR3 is CASSEDLDTFSPLHF. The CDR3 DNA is TGTGCCAGCAGTGAAGATCTGGACACTTTTTCACCCCTCCACTTT.